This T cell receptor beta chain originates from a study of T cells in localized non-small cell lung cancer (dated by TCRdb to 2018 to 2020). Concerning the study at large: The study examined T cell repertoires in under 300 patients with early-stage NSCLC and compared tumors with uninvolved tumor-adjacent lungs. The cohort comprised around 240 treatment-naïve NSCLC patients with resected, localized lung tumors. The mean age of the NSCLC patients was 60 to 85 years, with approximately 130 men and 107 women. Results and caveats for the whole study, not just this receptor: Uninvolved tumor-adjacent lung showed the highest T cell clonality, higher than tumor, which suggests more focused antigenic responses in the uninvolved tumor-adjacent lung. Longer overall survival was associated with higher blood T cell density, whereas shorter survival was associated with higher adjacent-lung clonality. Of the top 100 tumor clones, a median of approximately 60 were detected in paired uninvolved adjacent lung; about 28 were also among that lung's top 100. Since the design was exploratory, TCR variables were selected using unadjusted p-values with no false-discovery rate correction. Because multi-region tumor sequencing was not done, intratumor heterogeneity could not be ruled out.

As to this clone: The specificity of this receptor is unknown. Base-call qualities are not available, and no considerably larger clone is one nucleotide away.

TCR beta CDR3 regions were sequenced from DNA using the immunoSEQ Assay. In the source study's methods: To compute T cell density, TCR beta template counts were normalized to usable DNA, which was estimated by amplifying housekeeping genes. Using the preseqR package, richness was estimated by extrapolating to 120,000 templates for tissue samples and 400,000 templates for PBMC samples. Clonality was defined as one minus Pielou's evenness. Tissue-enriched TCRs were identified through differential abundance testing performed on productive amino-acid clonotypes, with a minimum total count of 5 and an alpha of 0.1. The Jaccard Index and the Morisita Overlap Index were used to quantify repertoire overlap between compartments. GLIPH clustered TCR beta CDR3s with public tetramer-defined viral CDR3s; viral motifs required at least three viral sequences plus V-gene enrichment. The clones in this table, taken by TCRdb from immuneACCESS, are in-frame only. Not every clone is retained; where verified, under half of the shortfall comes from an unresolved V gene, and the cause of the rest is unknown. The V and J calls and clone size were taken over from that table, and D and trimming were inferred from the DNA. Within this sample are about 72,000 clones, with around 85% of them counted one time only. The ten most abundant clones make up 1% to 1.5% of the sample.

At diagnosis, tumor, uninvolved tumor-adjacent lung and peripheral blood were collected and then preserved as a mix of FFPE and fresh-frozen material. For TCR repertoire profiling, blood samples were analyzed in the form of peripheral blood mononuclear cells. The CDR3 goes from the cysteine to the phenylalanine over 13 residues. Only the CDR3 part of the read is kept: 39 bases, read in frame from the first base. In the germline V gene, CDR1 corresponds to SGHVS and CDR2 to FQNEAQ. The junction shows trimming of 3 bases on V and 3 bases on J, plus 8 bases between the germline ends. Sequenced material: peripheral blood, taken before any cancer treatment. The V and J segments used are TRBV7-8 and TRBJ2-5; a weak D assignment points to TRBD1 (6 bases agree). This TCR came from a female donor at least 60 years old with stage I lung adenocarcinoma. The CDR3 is CASSFRGKETQYF. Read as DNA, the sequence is TGTGCCAGCAGCTTTAGGGGGAAAGAGACCCAGTACTTC.